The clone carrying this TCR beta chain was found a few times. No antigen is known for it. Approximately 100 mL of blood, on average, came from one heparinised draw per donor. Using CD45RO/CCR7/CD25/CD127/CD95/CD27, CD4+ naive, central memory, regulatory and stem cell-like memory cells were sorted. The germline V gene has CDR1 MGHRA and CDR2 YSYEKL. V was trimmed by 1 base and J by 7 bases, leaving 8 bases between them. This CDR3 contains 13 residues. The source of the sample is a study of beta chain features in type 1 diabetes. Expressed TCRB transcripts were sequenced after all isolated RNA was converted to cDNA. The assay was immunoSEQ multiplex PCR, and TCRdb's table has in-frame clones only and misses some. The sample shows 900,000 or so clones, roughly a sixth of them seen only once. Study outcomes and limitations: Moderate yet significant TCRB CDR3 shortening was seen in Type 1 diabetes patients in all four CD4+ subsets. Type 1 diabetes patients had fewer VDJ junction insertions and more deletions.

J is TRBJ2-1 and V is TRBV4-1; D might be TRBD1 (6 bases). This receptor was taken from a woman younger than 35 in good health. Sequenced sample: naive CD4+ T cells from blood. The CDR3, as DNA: TGCGCCAGCAGCCAAGTTAGGGGGAATGAGCAGTTCTTC. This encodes CASSQVRGNEQFF.